The next 16 T cell receptor beta chains were all read from a single sample in a study of cytotoxic CD8 clonotypes in ibrutinib-treated CLL. Produced via immunoSEQ multiplex PCR; TCRdb's table is partial and in-frame only. The sample lists some 150,000 clones, around three quarters occurring once. Sequencing was performed on PBMCs, taken after 12 months of ibrutinib treatment. These receptors originate from a human donor with chronic lymphocytic leukemia.

The chain links TRBV5-6 to TRBJ2-1, with TRBD2 matching over 10 bases. CDR3 length: 16 amino acids. V was pared by 4 bases and J by 1 base, with 5 bases of the junction left unmatched. Per germline, CDR1 SGHDT and CDR2 YYEEEE. DNA of the CDR3: TGTGCCAGCAGCCAGTTAGCGGGAGGTTCCTACAATGAGCAGTTCTTC. Translation: CASSQLAGGSYNEQFF. Supplemented by reference TRBV5-6 and TRBJ2-1, the full variable domain reads DAGVTQSPTHLIKTRGQQVTLRCSPKSGHDTVSWYQQALGQGPQFIFQYYEEEERQRGNFPDRFSGHQFPNYSSELNVNALLLGDSALYLCASSQLAGGSYNEQFFGPGTRLTVL.

This clone showed up just once. This chain joins TRBV5-1 and TRBJ1-1; no reliable D call. The CDR3 totals 14 residues. Germline CDR1 is SGHRS and CDR2 is YFSETQ. Trimming cost V 2 bases and J 4 bases, with 12 bases left between them. As DNA, the CDR3 is TGCGCCAGCAGCTTTGGTGGTGGTGGCACTGAAGCTTTCTTT. It codes for CASSFGGGGTEAFF.

This clone was seen a handful of times. The chain carries TRBV10-3 and TRBJ1-4; 7 bases line up with TRBD1. The CDR3 length is 13 residues. Per germline, CDR1 ENHRY and CDR2 SYGVKD. Trimming took 6 bases from V and 10 from J; bases not matched to a gene: 8. The CDR3 loop is CAIRGQEVGKLFF. The CDR3 coding sequence is TGTGCCATCAGAGGACAGGAGGTTGGAAAACTGTTTTTT.

V usage is TRBV30 and J usage is TRBJ1-5; 7 bases map to TRBD1. With 1 base clipped from V and 5 bases from J, the junction kept 2 bases outside the gene matches. The CDR3 has 13 amino acids. Germline CDR1 and CDR2: GTSNPN and SVGIG (reference sequence). The chain's CDR3 is CAWSGQGDQPQHF. CDR3 bases: TGTGCCTGGAGTGGACAGGGCGATCAGCCCCAGCATTTT.

The chain combines TRBV5-1 with TRBJ1-1; perhaps TRBD1 as D (6 bases). CDR1 SGHRS and CDR2 YFSETQ come from the germline V gene. V was trimmed by 2 bases and J by 2 bases, leaving 16 bases between them. The CDR3 sequence is 16 residues long. The CDR3 region is CASSFRGGQLNTEAFF. The CDR3 DNA sequence: TGCGCCAGCAGCTTTCGTGGAGGACAGCTAAACACTGAAGCTTTCTTT.

The chain employs TRBV29-1 and TRBJ2-7; D gene uncertain. Germline CDR1 is SQVTM and CDR2 is ANQGSEA. Trimming pared 4 bases from V and 3 bases from J, leaving 10 bases between. The CDR3 has 12 amino acids. The CDR3 region has the DNA TGCAGCGTTGTTGGCCGGTTCTACGAGCAGTACTTC. The encoded protein is CSVVGRFYEQYF.

This sequence joins TRBV13 and TRBJ2-3, with D tentatively TRBD1 (5 bases). CDR1 and CDR2 from the germline V gene are PRHDT and FYEKMQ (reference sequence). The CDR3 consists of 15 residues. V dropped 0 bases and J dropped 2 bases, with 9 bases sitting between them. For the CDR3, the DNA is TGTGCCAGCAGCTTAGGACGACAGACCACAGATACGCAGTATTTT. It is translated as CASSLGRQTTDTQYF.

The CDR3 nucleotides are TGTGCCAGCAGCTGGGGACTAGCGGGAGGCTACGAGCAGTACTTC. Translating gives CASSWGLAGGYEQYF. This chain connects TRBV11-2 to TRBJ2-7, with TRBD2 identical over 15 bases. Germline V gene sequence: CDR1 SGHAT, CDR2 FQNNGV. V lost 4 bases, J lost 3 bases, and 1 base stayed unmatched. The CDR3 extends over 15 amino acids.

The chain carries TRBV5-5 and TRBJ2-3, with D hard to call. The germline CDR1 and CDR2 sequences are SGHKS and YYEKEE (reference sequence). With 0 bases removed from V and 2 bases from J, the gap between germline ends came to 7 bases. This CDR3 contains 14 residues. The CDR3 DNA reads as TGTGCCAGCAGCTTGGGTCCGTACACAGATACGCAGTATTTT. Translating gives CASSLGPYTDTQYF.

CDR3 sequence: CASSLLQGATGANVLTF. In nucleotides, the CDR3 is TGTGCCAGCAGTTTATTGCAGGGGGCCACTGGGGCCAACGTCCTGACTTTC. The V gene is TRBV28, the J gene TRBJ2-6; 8 positions agree with TRBD1. The CDR3 has 17 residues. After removal of 1 base from V and 2 bases from J, the junction contained 4 bases not matched to a gene. Germline-derived CDR1 and CDR2 are MDHEN and SYDVKM. The full variable domain, completed using reference TRBV28 and TRBJ2-6, is DVKVTQSSRYLVKRTGEKVFLECVQDMDHENMFWYRQDPGLGLRLIYFSYDVKMKEKGDIPEGYSVSREKKERFSLILESASTNQTSMYLCASSLLQGATGANVLTFGAGSRLTVL.

The J gene is TRBJ1-1, the V gene TRBV28, with TRBD1 matching 7 bases. Germline assignment: CDR1 MDHEN and CDR2 SYDVKM. The CDR3 consists of 13 residues. Trimming cost V 5 bases and J 9 bases; bases outside gene matches: 9. CDR3 coding DNA: TGTGCCAGCAGTCCACCGGGACAGAGGCAAGCTTTCTTT. Translating it yields CASSPPGQRQAFF. Full variable domain (outside the CDR3, taken from reference TRBV28 and TRBJ1-1): DVKVTQSSRYLVKRTGEKVFLECVQDMDHENMFWYRQDPGLGLRLIYFSYDVKMKEKGDIPEGYSVSREKKERFSLILESASTNQTSMYLCASSPPGQRQAFFGQGTRLTVV.

This chain joins TRBV19 and TRBJ1-3; D uncertain. Germline V gene data show CDR1 as LNHDA and CDR2 as SQIVND (reference sequence). The CDR3 contains 15 residues. Trimming left V 9 bases short and J 0 bases short, with 15 bases between. DNA for the CDR3: TGTGCCAGCGCCTATGACGGGTCCTCTGGAAACACCATATATTTT. Protein product: CASAYDGSSGNTIYF.

This chain joins TRBV7-9 and TRBJ2-1, with D maybe TRBD2 (6 bases). Germline CDR1 SEHNR, CDR2 FQNEAQ (reference sequence). CDR3 size: 14 residues. V lost 3 bases, J lost 5 bases, and 11 bases lay in between. The CDR3 DNA reads as TGTGCCAGCAGCTTTGGAGGGCGGGACAATGAGCAGTTCTTC. It yields the protein CASSFGGRDNEQFF. Based on the CDR3 plus reference TRBV7-9 and TRBJ2-1, the full variable domain is DTGVSQNPRHKITKRGQNVTFRCDPISEHNRLYWYRQTLGQGPEFLTYFQNEAQLEKSRLLSDRFSAERPKGSFSTLEIQRTEQGDSAMYLCASSFGGRDNEQFFGPGTRLTVL.

The chain is built from TRBV7-2 and TRBJ1-1, with D possibly being TRBD1 (5 bases). This CDR3 region has 14 residues. From germline, CDR1 is SGHTA and CDR2 FQGNSA. Trimming pared 2 bases from V and 1 base from J, leaving 8 bases between. Here the CDR3 reads CASSLRQRNTEAFF. The CDR3 DNA reads TGTGCCAGCAGCTTACGACAGAGGAACACTGAAGCTTTCTTT.

Regarding this clone: The junction departs from the called germline gene at one end, perhaps through a read error. The genes are TRBV7-9 and TRBJ2-2, with TRBD1 matching over 8 bases. The CDR3 consists of 15 residues. Germline V gives CDR1 SEHNR, CDR2 FQNEAQ (reference sequence). The CDR3 loop is CASSLDRVRTGELFF. Here the CDR3 DNA reads TGCGCCAGCAGCCTGGACAGGGTACGAACCGGGGAGCTGTTTTTT.

This clone was seen just once. V usage is TRBV5-4 and J usage is TRBJ1-4; D is uncertain. CDR1 and CDR2 from the germline V gene are SGHNT and YYREEE (reference sequence). Trimming left V 5 bases short and J 6 bases short, with 11 bases between. The CDR3 is 13 amino acids. CDR3 amino acids: CASRGRNDEKLFF. The CDR3 DNA reads as TGTGCCAGCAGAGGGCGGAATGATGAAAAACTGTTTTTT.